Described below is a single TCR beta chain sequence and its context. The sample originates from a study of blood T cell repertoires in COVID-19. The table came from immunoSEQ multiplex PCR; TCRdb's copy has only in-frame clones and leaves some out. The data hold under 250,000 clones, with 65% to 90% observed a single time. Trimming removed 3 bases at V and 1 base at J, with 9 bases between. This CDR3 region has 14 residues. Germline CDR1 is MDHEN and CDR2 is SYDVKM. This sequence joins TRBV28 and TRBJ1-1; D ambiguous. The sequencing input was PBMCs or T cells enriched from blood (not recorded which). The receptor was derived from a woman in her forties or fifties with acute COVID-19. The CDR3 protein is CASSFLGANTEAFF. In DNA form, the CDR3 reads TGTGCCAGCAGTTTCTTGGGCGCGAACACTGAAGCTTTCTTT.